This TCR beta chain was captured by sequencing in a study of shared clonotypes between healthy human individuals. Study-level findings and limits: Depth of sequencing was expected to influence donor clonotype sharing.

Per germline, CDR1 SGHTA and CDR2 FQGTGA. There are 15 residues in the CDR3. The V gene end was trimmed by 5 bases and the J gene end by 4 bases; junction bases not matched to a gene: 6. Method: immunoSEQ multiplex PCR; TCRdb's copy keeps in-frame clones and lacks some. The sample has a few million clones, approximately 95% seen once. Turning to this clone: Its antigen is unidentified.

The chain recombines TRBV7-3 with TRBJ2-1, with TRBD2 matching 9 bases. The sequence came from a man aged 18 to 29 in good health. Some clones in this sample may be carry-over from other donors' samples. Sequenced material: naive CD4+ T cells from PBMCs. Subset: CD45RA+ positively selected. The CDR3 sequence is CASSVTSGYYNEQFF. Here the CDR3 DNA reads TGTGCCAGCAGCGTGACTAGCGGATATTACAATGAGCAGTTCTTC.